This T cell receptor beta chain appears in the sequencing data of a study of long-term antiretroviral therapy in people with HIV. Germline loops: CDR1 SGHNT, CDR2 YYREEE (reference sequence). The CDR3 has 15 amino acids. A v3.0 immunoSEQ assay was performed at survey level. Sequenced by immunoSEQ multiplex PCR; TCRdb stores in-frame clones only, minus some. The table has 30,000 to 40,000 clones, 80% to 90% seen once. Worth noting for this clone: A junction end diverges from the germline sequence, so it may reflect a read error.

The sample was unsorted PBMCs, taken 2.2 years after starting antiretroviral therapy. The rearrangement uses TRBV5-4 and TRBJ2-7; D is possibly TRBD1 or TRBD2 (5 bases each). This clonotype was sampled from a man younger than 35 with HIV. In nucleotides, the CDR3 is TGCGCCAGCAGCCAAGATCTATGGGACGGCTACGAGCAGTACTTC. Translation gives CASSQDLWDGYEQYF. Filled out from reference TRBV5-4 and TRBJ2-7, the complete variable domain reads ETGVTQSPTHLIKTRGQQVTLRCSSQSGHNTVSWYQQALGQGPQFIFQYYREEENGRGNFPPRFSGLQFPNYSSELNVNALELDDSALYLCASSQDLWDGYEQYFGPGTRLTVT.